This T cell receptor (beta chain) was identified in a study of T cells after yellow fever vaccination. TCRdb reanalysed the 5' RACE reads using MiXCR and keeps one entry per CDR3 protein. Of hundreds of thousands of distinct CDR3 sequences listed, 17% are singletons. The TCR sequence derives from a man aged 18 to 30 who received the YFV17D yellow fever vaccine. Sequences were derived from PBMCs, sampled less than 6 days after the first yellow fever vaccination.

In DNA form, the CDR3 reads TGCAGTGCCGCGGGTCTTCCAAACACCGGGGAGCTGTTTTTT. Encoded protein: CSAAGLPNTGELFF. The gene calls are TRBV20-1 and TRBJ2-2; maybe TRBD2 (5 bases). The CDR3 consists of 14 residues. Germline V gene lookup returns CDR1 DFQATT and CDR2 SNEGSKA (reference sequence). V shed 6 bases and J shed 2 bases, with 13 bases lying between them.